This entry concerns a single T cell receptor beta chain. Its antigen is undetermined. The sample comes from a study of shared clonotypes between healthy human individuals. Study context: Three CD4 naive, three CD4 memory, two CD8 naive and one CD8 memory plate were used per donor.

CDR1 and CDR2 (germline): MGHRA, YSYEKL. After removal of 4 bases from V and 3 bases from J, the junction contained 12 bases not matched to a gene. The CDR3 is made up of 16 amino acids. The study's findings and limits: Non-shared clonotypes had lower generation probabilities than clonotypes shared by all four sorted-subset donors. Naive CD4 clonotypes were shared across a few donors at roughly 5%.

CD45RO-negative, CCR7-positively selected cells formed the naive CD8 fraction, excluding terminally differentiated effector memory CD45RA+ cells. Assay execution took place at the deep level. Profiling relied on immunoSEQ multiplex PCR, and the TCRdb table lists in-frame clones only, not all of them. Of 2 million to 2.5 million clones in the sample, about 95% were seen once. The rearrangement uses TRBV4-1 and TRBJ2-7, with TRBD2 matching 7 bases. Material: naive CD8+ T cells sorted from blood. This sequence originates from a man younger than 30 in good health. CDR3: CASSPVIQRGDYEQYF. CDR3 coding DNA: TGCGCCAGCAGCCCAGTGATCCAGCGGGGAGACTACGAGCAGTACTTC.